The TCR beta chain described here comes from a study of cytomegalovirus exposure and HLA in healthy donors. About this clone: Antigen: not known.

The PCR was carried out with 60 Vbeta primers and 13 Jbeta primers. Sequencing used immunoSEQ multiplex PCR; TCRdb keeps in-frame clones, though not all of them. The sample lists under 200,000 clones; roughly 84% were seen once. This CDR3 region has 15 residues. With V trimmed by 0 bases and J by 0 bases, 0 bases remained unmatched. Germline assignment: CDR1 MNHNY and CDR2 SVGAGI (reference sequence). General study findings and limits: Presence/absence analyses assumed roughly uniform sequencing depth across donors, which may not hold. According to an earlier analysis, most TCR beta V segments yielded productive rearrangements about 87% or about 30% of the time.

The chain links TRBV6-6 to TRBJ2-5, with 8 bases lining up with TRBD2. The receptor was derived from a boy between 2 and 10 years old in good health and CMV-seronegative. Sequenced sample: PBMCs. CDR3: CASSYSLADQETQYF. DNA of the CDR3: TGTGCCAGCAGTTACTCACTAGCGGACCAAGAGACCCAGTACTTC.